The subject of this entry is one T cell receptor beta chain. CDR3 length: 14 residues. CDR1 GTSNPN and CDR2 SVGIG come from the germline V gene (reference sequence). Trimming shortened V by 2 bases and J by 2 bases, and 11 bases separated the two germline ends. With baseline, cycle 4 day 1, and cycle 7 day 1 as timepoints, blood was sampled. This entry is derived from a study of OX40 agonist ivuxolimab in advanced cancers. The method was immunoSEQ multiplex PCR; TCRdb's version includes in-frame clones alone and lacks a portion of them. Here the sample spans approximately 31,000 clones, over 60% being singletons.

Here the sequenced sample was CD4+ or CD8+ T cells sorted from blood, taken in a trial of the OX40 agonist ivuxolimab. The chain uses TRBV30 and TRBJ2-3; a possible D gene is TRBD1 (5 bases). The TCR sequence derives from an adult with an advanced solid tumor such as melanoma, head and neck, liver or kidney cancer. The CDR3 DNA sequence: TGTGCCTGGAGTCTGGGGCAGTACACAGATACGCAGTATTTT. The encoded protein is CAWSLGQYTDTQYF.